The 23 T cell receptor beta chains given below trace back to one sample, sequenced in a study of immune evolution from preneoplasia to lung adenocarcinoma. Here immunoSEQ multiplex PCR was the method, and the copy in TCRdb shows in-frame clones only, minus some. This sample yields several thousand clones, of which over 65% are seen a single time; roughly 6.4% belongs to the top ten. Sequencing was performed on FFPE lung adenocarcinoma in situ tissue. The source of these receptors is a person aged 60-80 years with lung adenocarcinoma.

Turning to this clone: At one end the junction does not follow the germline gene, possibly because of a read error. The same CDR3 arises from other DNA sequences in this sample as well. The V gene is TRBV6-5, the J gene TRBJ2-2; tentative D call: TRBD1 (6 bases). Germline V gives CDR1 MNHEY, CDR2 SVGAGI. This CDR3 spans 14 amino acids. CDR3 in amino acids: CASSRDRRTGELFF. CDR3 DNA sequence: TGTGCCAGCAGTCGAGACAGGCGCACCGGGGAACTGTTTTTT.

The CDR3 sequence: CASTPGSGADEQYF. The CDR3, as DNA: TGTGCCAGCACTCCAGGTAGTGGGGCGGACGAGCAGTACTTC. V gene TRBV7-2 combines with J gene TRBJ2-7; D may be TRBD1 (5 bases). CDR3 size: 14 residues. Per germline, CDR1 SGHTA and CDR2 FQGNSA. V was clipped by 7 bases and J by 5 bases, with 18 bases between them.

The chain joins TRBV18 to TRBJ2-7; D unclear. This CDR3 has 16 amino acids. Looked up from germline, CDR1 is KGHSH and CDR2 is LQKENI. Trimming removed 0 bases at V and 0 bases at J, with 12 bases between. The CDR3 DNA is TGTGCCAGCTCACCACCGACACCAATTAGCTCCTACGAGCAGTACTTC. Translating it yields CASSPPTPISSYEQYF. The full variable domain, completed using reference TRBV18 and TRBJ2-7, is NAGVMQNPRHLVRRRGQEARLRCSPMKGHSHVYWYRQLPEEGLKFMVYLQKENIIDESGMPKERFSAEFPKEGPSILRIQQVVRGDSAAYFCASSPPTPISSYEQYFGPGTRLTVT.

This chain links TRBV6-4 with TRBJ1-2, with 10 bases identical to TRBD1. Germline V gene lookup returns CDR1 MRHNA and CDR2 SNTAGT. The CDR3 runs 18 residues. Trimming removed 6 bases from V and 0 bases from J; junction bases left unmatched: 13. DNA of the CDR3: TGTGCCAGCAGCCTCACCGGGACAGGGGCGCGAGCTAACTATGGCTACACCTTC. It yields the protein CASSLTGTGARANYGYTF.

The chain recombines TRBV6-5 with TRBJ1-4; a weak D match, TRBD1 (5 bases). The V end lost 6 bases, the J end lost 7 bases, and 12 bases lay between the germline ends. Per the germline V gene, CDR1 is MNHEY and CDR2 is SVGAGI. The CDR3 totals 13 residues. The CDR3 loop reads CASRQGVTEKLFF. The CDR3 region has the DNA TGTGCCAGCAGGCAGGGTGTCACTGAAAAACTGTTTTTT.

DNA for the CDR3: TGTGCCAGCAGCTTAGGTTCCAGTATTTTAGATACGCAGTATTTT. Protein product: CASSLGSSILDTQYF. The V and J genes are TRBV7-9 and TRBJ2-3; D call uncertain. Germline V lookup: CDR1 SEHNR, CDR2 FQNEAQ (reference sequence). Trimming took off 1 base at V and 5 bases at J, with 13 bases between the two ends. This CDR3 is built from 15 residues.

The CDR3 DNA sequence: TGTGCCAGCAGTTCTCCGGGACAGGGGAAGGGAGAGACCCAGTACTTC. It specifies CASSSPGQGKGETQYF. The chain recombines TRBV28 with TRBJ2-5; 10 bases are shared with TRBD1. The CDR3 is 16 residues long. V lost 4 bases and J lost 4; bases outside the gene matches: 9. Germline CDR1 reads MDHEN; CDR2 reads SYDVKM.

The chain uses TRBV7-9 and TRBJ2-1, with 10 bases fitting TRBD1. Germline lookup yields CDR1 SEHNR and CDR2 FQNEAQ (reference sequence). J gave up 6 bases and V 2 bases, and 7 bases lay outside the gene matches. This CDR3 has 16 residues. The CDR3: CASSLQPGQGLNEQFF. The CDR3 DNA reads TGTGCCAGCAGCTTACAACCGGGACAGGGGCTCAATGAGCAGTTCTTC. The entire variable domain, with the rest obtained from reference TRBV7-9 and TRBJ2-1, is as follows: DTGVSQNPRHKITKRGQNVTFRCDPISEHNRLYWYRQTLGQGPEFLTYFQNEAQLEKSRLLSDRFSAERPKGSFSTLEIQRTEQGDSAMYLCASSLQPGQGLNEQFFGPGTRLTVL.

This clone has a handful of counts. The genes are TRBV29-1 and TRBJ1-2, with TRBD1 matching 8 bases. From germline, CDR1 is SQVTM and CDR2 ANQGSEA. J was trimmed by 2 bases and V by 7 bases; bases with no gene match: 3. The CDR3 loop spans 12 amino acids. Written as DNA, the CDR3 is TGCAGCGGAACAGGGGGAAACTATGGCTACACCTTC. It codes for CSGTGGNYGYTF.

This clone was seen just once. This chain links TRBV7-3 with TRBJ1-1; the D gene is possibly TRBD1 (6 bases). Germline CDR1 reads SGHTA; CDR2 reads FQGTGA. Trimming removed 4 bases at V and 1 base at J, with 10 bases between. The length of the CDR3 is 14 residues. CDR3 nucleotides: TGTGCCAGCAGCTCGGGACACCAGAACACTGAAGCTTTCTTT. The encoded protein is CASSSGHQNTEAFF.

The chain links TRBV11-2 to TRBJ2-5; TRBD1 might be the D (5 bases). Trimming cost V 3 bases and J 0 bases, with 8 bases left between them. Germline V gene lookup returns CDR1 SGHAT and CDR2 FQNNGV. This CDR3 has 14 residues. CDR3 nucleotide sequence: TGTGCCAGCAGCTTGGGGCAGTACCAAGAGACCCAGTACTTC. It specifies CASSLGQYQETQYF.

V is TRBV5-6 and J is TRBJ2-3; TRBD1 aligns across 7 bases. Germline-derived CDR1 and CDR2 are SGHDT and YYEEEE. V lost 3 bases and J lost 1; bases outside the gene matches: 5. The CDR3 length is 15 residues. CDR3 sequence (DNA): TGTGCCAGCAGCTCTCCCGGGACAGGCACAGATACGCAGTATTTT. Translating it yields CASSSPGTGTDTQYF.

The V and J genes are TRBV7-9 and TRBJ2-7; D remains ambiguous. V gave up 4 bases and J gave up 1 base, with 8 bases separating them. Germline V gene sequence: CDR1 SEHNR, CDR2 FQNEAQ (reference sequence). The length of the CDR3 is 13 residues. The CDR3 region has the DNA TGTGCCAGCAGCTACTACGGATCCTACGAGCAGTACTTC. It translates to CASSYYGSYEQYF. Looking up the rest from reference TRBV7-9 and TRBJ2-7 gives the full variable domain: DTGVSQNPRHKITKRGQNVTFRCDPISEHNRLYWYRQTLGQGPEFLTYFQNEAQLEKSRLLSDRFSAERPKGSFSTLEIQRTEQGDSAMYLCASSYYGSYEQYFGPGTRLTVT.

To note about this clone: Within the sample, other DNA sequences also encode this same CDR3. The chain combines TRBV15 with TRBJ1-2; D not resolved. V shed 1 base and J shed 3 bases, with 9 bases lying between them. The CDR3 has 14 residues. Germline assignment: CDR1 LNHNV and CDR2 YYDKDF (reference sequence). The CDR3: CATSRGGLDYGYTF. For the CDR3, the DNA is TGTGCCACCAGCAGAGGAGGATTGGACTATGGCTACACCTTC.

The rearrangement uses TRBV5-6 and TRBJ1-2, with TRBD1 identical over 9 bases. The germline gives CDR1 SGHDT, CDR2 YYEEEE. Trimming cost V 3 bases and J 1 base; bases outside gene matches: 1. This CDR3 region has 14 residues. CDR3: CASSWTGDNYGYTF. The CDR3 DNA is TGTGCCAGCAGCTGGACAGGGGATAACTATGGCTACACCTTC.

J is TRBJ1-1 and V is TRBV2; tentatively, D is TRBD1 (6 bases). Germline CDR1 reads SNHLY; CDR2 reads FYNNEI. The CDR3 covers 12 residues. Deletions cut 8 bases from V and 1 base from J, with 8 bases between. The CDR3 spells CASAQGNTEAFF. CDR3 DNA: TGTGCCAGCGCACAGGGGAACACTGAAGCTTTCTTT.

This clone was counted a few times. CDR3 sequence: CASSWGLEVGGQYF. The DNA of the CDR3 is TGTGCCAGCAGCTGGGGACTGGAGGTCGGGGGGCAGTACTTC. V gene TRBV5-4 combines with J gene TRBJ2-7; TRBD2 is a possible D gene (6 bases). The CDR3 has 14 residues. Germline V gene lookup returns CDR1 SGHNT and CDR2 YYREEE (reference sequence). Trimming shortened V by 3 bases and J by 9 bases, and 19 bases separated the two germline ends.

The chain carries TRBV9 and TRBJ2-3; the match to TRBD1 covers 7 bases. CDR1 is SGDLS and CDR2 is YYNGEE in the germline V gene. The CDR3 is 16 amino acids. The V and J ends lost 4 bases and 3 bases, in that order; junction bases with no gene match: 11. The CDR3 sequence is CASSFRQGEGTDTQYF. CDR3 coding DNA: TGTGCCAGCAGCTTCAGACAGGGCGAGGGAACAGATACGCAGTATTTT.

The V gene is TRBV27, the J gene TRBJ1-1, with 8 bases lining up with TRBD1. This CDR3 has 14 residues. V was pared by 1 base and J by 6 bases, with 4 bases of the junction left unmatched. CDR1 and CDR2 from the germline V gene are MNHEY and SMNVEV (reference sequence). The CDR3 DNA sequence: TGTGCCAGCAGTTTATACAGGGGGTTGTCTGAAGCTTTCTTT. Amino acid sequence: CASSLYRGLSEAFF.

In its sample, this clone ranks as medium-sized. This sequence joins TRBV7-9 and TRBJ2-4, with a possible D match to TRBD1 (5 bases). V was shortened by 4 bases and J by 13 bases, with 14 bases between the two germline ends. From germline, CDR1 is SEHNR and CDR2 FQNEAQ (reference sequence). The CDR3 extends over 12 amino acids. The CDR3 loop reads CASSSELTVQYF. The CDR3 bases are TGTGCCAGCAGCTCAGAACTGACAGTCCAGTACTTC.

This chain uses TRBV28 with TRBJ2-5; 13 positions match TRBD2. Trimming took 7 bases from V and 6 from J; bases not matched to a gene: 11. This CDR3 spans 16 amino acids. Germline CDR1 is MDHEN and CDR2 is SYDVKM. This CDR3 is CASKPLLAGGPKTQYF. CDR3 nucleotides: TGTGCCAGCAAACCCCTACTAGCGGGGGGGCCGAAGACCCAGTACTTC.

The genes are TRBV7-2 and TRBJ1-5; D is undetermined. The CDR3 has 13 residues. Germline loops: CDR1 SGHTA, CDR2 FQGNSA. V gave up 1 base and J gave up 7 bases, with 8 bases separating them. The CDR3 DNA follows: TGTGCCAGCAGCTTAGAGGTGGGACAGCCCCAGCATTTT. This sequence encodes CASSLEVGQPQHF.

The chain recombines TRBV7-9 with TRBJ2-7; D might be TRBD2 (6 bases). The germline CDR1 and CDR2 sequences are SEHNR and FQNEAQ (reference sequence). Deletions cut 5 bases from V and 6 bases from J, with 17 bases between. This CDR3 has 14 residues. CDR3 sequence: CASSQSSGRREQYF. CDR3 sequence (DNA): TGTGCCAGCAGCCAATCGTCAGGGAGGCGCGAGCAGTACTTC.